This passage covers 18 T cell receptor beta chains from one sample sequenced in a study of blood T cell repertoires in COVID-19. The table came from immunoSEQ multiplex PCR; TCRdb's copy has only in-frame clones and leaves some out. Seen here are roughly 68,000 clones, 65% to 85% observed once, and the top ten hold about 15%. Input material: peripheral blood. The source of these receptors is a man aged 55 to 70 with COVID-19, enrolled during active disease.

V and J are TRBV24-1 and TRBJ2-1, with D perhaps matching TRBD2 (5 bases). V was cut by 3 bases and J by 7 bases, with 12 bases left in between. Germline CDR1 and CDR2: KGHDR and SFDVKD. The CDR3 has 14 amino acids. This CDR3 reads CATSDKTGVNEQFF. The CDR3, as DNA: TGTGCCACCAGTGATAAAACCGGGGTTAATGAGCAGTTCTTC.

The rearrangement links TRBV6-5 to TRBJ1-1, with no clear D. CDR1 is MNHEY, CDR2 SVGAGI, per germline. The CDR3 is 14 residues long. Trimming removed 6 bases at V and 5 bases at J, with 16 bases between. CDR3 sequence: CASRILEGSTEAFF. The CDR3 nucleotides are TGTGCCAGCAGAATCCTTGAGGGTTCGACTGAAGCTTTCTTT.

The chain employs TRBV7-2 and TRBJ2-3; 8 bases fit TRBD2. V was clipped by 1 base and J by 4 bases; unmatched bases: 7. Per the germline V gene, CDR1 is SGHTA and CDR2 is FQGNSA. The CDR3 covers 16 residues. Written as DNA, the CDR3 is TGTGCCAGCAGCTTAGATGGGGCGGGAGGCGCAGATACGCAGTATTTT. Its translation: CASSLDGAGGADTQYF.

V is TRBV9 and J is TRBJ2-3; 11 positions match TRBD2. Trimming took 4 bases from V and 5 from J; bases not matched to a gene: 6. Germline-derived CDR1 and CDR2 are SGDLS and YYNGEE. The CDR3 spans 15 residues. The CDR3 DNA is TGTGCCAGCAGCTTAGCGGGAGGGCCTGTAGATACGCAGTATTTT. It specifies CASSLAGGPVDTQYF.

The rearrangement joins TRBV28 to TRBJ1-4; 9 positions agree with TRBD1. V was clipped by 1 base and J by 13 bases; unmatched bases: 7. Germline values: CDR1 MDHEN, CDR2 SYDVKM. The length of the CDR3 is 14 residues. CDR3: CASSLSGQGVGLFF. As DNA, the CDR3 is TGTGCCAGCAGTTTATCGGGACAGGGTGTTGGACTGTTTTTT.

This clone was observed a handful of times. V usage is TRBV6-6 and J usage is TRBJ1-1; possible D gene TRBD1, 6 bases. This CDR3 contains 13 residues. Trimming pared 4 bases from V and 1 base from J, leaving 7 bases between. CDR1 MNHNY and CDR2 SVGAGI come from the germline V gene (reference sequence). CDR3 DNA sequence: TGTGCCAGCAGTTCGACAGGGAACACTGAAGCTTTCTTT. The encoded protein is CASSSTGNTEAFF.

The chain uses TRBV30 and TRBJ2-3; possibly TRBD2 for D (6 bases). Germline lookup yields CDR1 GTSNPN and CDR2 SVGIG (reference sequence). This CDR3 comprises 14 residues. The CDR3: CASNWGAGGDTQYF. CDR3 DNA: TGTGCTTCCAATTGGGGAGCGGGCGGTGATACGCAGTATTTT.

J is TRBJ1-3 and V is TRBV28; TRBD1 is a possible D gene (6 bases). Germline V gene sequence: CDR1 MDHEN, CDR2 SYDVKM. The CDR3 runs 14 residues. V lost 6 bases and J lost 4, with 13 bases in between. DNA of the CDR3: TGTGCCAGCAGACCGGGACAAGCAGGAAACACCATATATTTT. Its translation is CASRPGQAGNTIYF.

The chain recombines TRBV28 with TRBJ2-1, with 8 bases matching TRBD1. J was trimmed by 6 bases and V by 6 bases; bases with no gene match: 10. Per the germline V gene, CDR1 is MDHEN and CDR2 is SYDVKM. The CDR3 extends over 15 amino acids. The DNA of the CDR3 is TGTGCCAGCAGCTATCCGGGACAGGCTACCAATGAGCAGTTCTTC. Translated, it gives CASSYPGQATNEQFF.

CDR3: CASSHGDRAGYGYTF. CDR3 in DNA: TGTGCCAGCAGCCACGGCGACAGGGCTGGCTATGGCTACACCTTC. V and J are TRBV6-2 or TRBV6-3 and TRBJ1-2; TRBD1 matches 7 bases. This CDR3 spans 15 amino acids. In germline, CDR1 is MNHEY, CDR2 SVGEGT. V lost 6 bases and J lost 4; bases outside the gene matches: 11.

The CDR3 DNA reads as TGTGCCAGCAGCTTAGACTCTCCCCCAGGGTTCCACGAGCAGTACTTC. This translates into CASSLDSPPGFHEQYF. The rearrangement links TRBV7-6 to TRBJ2-7; tentative D call: TRBD1 (5 bases). CDR3 length: 16 residues. CDR1 and CDR2 from the germline V gene are SGHVS and FNYEAQ. Trimming removed 1 base from V and 5 bases from J, with 18 bases in between. The full variable domain, its missing parts supplied by reference TRBV7-6 and TRBJ2-7, is GAGVSQSPRYKVTKRGQDVALRCDPISGHVSLYWYRQALGQGPEFLTYFNYEAQQDKSGLPNDRFSAERPEGSISTLTIQRTEQRDSAMYRCASSLDSPPGFHEQYFGPGTRLTVT.

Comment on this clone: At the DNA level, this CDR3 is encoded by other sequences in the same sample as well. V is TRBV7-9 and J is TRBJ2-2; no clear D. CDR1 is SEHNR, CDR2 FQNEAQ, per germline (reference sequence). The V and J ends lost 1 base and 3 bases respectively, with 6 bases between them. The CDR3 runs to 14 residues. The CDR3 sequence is CASSLDADTGELFF. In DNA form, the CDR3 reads TGTGCCAGCAGCTTAGACGCGGACACCGGGGAGCTGTTTTTT. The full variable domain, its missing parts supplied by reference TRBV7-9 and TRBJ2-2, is DTGVSQNPRHKITKRGQNVTFRCDPISEHNRLYWYRQTLGQGPEFLTYFQNEAQLEKSRLLSDRFSAERPKGSFSTLEIQRTEQGDSAMYLCASSLDADTGELFFGEGSRLTVL.

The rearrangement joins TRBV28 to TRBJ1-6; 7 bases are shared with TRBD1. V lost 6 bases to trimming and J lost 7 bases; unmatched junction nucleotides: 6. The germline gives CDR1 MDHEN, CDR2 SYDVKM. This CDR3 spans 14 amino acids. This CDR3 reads CASSSGQKNSPLHF. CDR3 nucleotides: TGTGCCAGCAGCTCGGGACAGAAGAATTCACCCCTCCACTTT.

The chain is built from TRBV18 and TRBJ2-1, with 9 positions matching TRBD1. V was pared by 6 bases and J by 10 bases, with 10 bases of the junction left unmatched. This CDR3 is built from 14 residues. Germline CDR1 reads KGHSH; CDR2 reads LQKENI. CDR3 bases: TGTGCCAGCTCCATGGGACAGGGAAATGGCGAGCAGTTCTTC. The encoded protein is CASSMGQGNGEQFF.

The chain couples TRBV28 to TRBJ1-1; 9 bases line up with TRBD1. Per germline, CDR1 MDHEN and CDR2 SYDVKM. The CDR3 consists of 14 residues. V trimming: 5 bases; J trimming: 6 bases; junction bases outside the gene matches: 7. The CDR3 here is CASSREQGAAEAFF. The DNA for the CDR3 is TGTGCCAGCAGTAGGGAACAGGGGGCAGCTGAAGCTTTCTTT. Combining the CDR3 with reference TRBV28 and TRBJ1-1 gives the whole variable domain DVKVTQSSRYLVKRTGEKVFLECVQDMDHENMFWYRQDPGLGLRLIYFSYDVKMKEKGDIPEGYSVSREKKERFSLILESASTNQTSMYLCASSREQGAAEAFFGQGTRLTVV.

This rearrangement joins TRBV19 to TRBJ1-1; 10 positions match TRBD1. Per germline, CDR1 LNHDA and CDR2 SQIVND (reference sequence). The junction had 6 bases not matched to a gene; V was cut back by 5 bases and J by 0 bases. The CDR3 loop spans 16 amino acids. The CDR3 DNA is TGTGCCAGTAGTCGGGACAGGGGCAGTATGAACACTGAAGCTTTCTTT. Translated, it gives CASSRDRGSMNTEAFF. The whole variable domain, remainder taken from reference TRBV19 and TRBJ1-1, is DGGITQSPKYLFRKEGQNVTLSCEQNLNHDAMYWYRQDPGQGLRLIYYSQIVNDFQKGDIAEGYSVSREKKESFPLTVTSAQKNPTAFYLCASSRDRGSMNTEAFFGQGTRLTVV.

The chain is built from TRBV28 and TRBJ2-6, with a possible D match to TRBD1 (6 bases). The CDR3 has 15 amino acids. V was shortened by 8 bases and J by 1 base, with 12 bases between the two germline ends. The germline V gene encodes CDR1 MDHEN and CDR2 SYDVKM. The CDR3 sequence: CASRTTGSGANVLTF. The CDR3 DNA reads TGTGCCAGCCGAACTACAGGGTCTGGGGCCAACGTCCTGACTTTC.

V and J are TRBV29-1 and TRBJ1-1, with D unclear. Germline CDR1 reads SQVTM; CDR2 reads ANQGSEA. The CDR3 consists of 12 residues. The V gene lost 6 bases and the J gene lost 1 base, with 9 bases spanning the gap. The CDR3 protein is CSVGSGNTEAFF. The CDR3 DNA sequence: TGCAGCGTCGGTAGCGGGAACACTGAAGCTTTCTTT.